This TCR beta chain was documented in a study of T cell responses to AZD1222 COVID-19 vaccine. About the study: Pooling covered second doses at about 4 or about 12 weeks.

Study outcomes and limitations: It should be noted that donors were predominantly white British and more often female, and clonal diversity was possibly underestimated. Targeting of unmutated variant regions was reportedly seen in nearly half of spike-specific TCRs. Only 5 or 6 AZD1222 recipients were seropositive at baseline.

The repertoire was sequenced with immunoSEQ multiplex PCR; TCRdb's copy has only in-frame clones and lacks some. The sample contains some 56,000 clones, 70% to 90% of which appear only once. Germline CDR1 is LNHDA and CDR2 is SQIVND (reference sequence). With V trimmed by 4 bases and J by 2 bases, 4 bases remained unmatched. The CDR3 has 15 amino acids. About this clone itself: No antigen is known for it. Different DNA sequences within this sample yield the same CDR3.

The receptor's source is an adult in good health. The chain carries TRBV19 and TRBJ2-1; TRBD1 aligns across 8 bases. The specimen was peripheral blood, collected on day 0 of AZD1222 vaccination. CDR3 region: CASSTGQGAYNEQFF. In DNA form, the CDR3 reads TGTGCCAGTAGTACAGGACAGGGAGCCTACAATGAGCAGTTCTTC.